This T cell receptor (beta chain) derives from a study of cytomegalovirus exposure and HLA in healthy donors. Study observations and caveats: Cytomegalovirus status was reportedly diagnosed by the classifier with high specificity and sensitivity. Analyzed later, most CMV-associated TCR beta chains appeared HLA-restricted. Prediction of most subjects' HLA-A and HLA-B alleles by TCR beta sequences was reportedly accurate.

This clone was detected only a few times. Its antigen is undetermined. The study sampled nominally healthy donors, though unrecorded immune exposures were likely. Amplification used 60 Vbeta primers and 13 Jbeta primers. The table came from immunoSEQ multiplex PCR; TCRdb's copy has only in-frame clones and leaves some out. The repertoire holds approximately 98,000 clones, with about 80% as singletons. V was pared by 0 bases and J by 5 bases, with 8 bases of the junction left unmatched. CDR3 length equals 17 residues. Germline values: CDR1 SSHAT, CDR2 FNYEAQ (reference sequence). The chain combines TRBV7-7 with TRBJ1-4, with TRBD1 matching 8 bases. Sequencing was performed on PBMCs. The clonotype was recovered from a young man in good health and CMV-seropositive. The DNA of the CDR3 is TGTGCCAGCAGCTTAGCCTCTTGGCGACAGGGGAATGAAAAACTGTTTTTT. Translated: CASSLASWRQGNEKLFF. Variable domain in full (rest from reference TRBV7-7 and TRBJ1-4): GAGVSQSPRYKVTKRGQDVTLRCDPISSHATLYWYQQALGQGPEFLTYFNYEAQPDKSGLPSDRFSAERPEGSISTLTIQRTEQRDSAMYRCASSLASWRQGNEKLFFGSGTQLSVL.